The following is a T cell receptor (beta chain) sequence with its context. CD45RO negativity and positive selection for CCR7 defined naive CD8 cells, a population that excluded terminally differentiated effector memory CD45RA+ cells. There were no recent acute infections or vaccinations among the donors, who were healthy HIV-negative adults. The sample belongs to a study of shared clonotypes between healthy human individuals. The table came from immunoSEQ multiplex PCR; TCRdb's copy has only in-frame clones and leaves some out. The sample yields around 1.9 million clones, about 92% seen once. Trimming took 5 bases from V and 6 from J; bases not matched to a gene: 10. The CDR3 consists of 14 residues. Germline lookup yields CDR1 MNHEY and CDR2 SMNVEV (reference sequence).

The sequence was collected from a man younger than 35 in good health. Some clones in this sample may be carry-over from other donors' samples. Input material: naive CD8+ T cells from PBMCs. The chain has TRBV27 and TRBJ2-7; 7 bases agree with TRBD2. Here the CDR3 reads CASSPLREGSEQYF. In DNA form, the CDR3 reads TGTGCCAGCAGTCCCCTGAGGGAGGGCTCCGAGCAGTACTTC.